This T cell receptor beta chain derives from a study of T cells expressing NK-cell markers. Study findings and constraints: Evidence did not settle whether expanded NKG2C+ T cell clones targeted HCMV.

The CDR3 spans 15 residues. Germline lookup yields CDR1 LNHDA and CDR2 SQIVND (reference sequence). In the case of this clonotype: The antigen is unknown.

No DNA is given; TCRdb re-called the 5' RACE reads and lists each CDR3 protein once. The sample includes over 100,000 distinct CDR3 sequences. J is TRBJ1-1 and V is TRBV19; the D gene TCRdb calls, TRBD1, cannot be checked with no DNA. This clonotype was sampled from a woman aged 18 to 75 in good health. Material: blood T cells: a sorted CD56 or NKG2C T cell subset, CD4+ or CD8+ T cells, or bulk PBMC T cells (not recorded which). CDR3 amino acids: CASSLGNRLNTEAFF.